The entry below gives a single TCR beta chain sequence along with its context. The sample comes from a study of blood T cell repertoires in COVID-19. The wider study: Spain, Italy and the United States supplied samples that represented acute and convalescent COVID-19. In each case, the material was cDNA or gDNA derived from T cells, B-cell-depleted T cells, or PBMCs.

The CDR3 is 16 residues long. V lost 4 bases to trimming and J lost 0 bases, with 16 bases between them. CDR1 and CDR2 from the germline V gene are SGHNT and YYREEE (reference sequence). Some clones are missing from TCRdb's copy, which holds only in-frame ones; the method was immunoSEQ multiplex PCR. The sample consists of about 120,000 clones, approximately 68% of them appearing once. The chain recombines TRBV5-4 with TRBJ1-2; maybe TRBD1 (5 bases). The sequenced sample consisted of peripheral blood. This receptor was taken from a woman between 65 and 79 years old with acute or convalescent COVID-19. CDR3 in amino acids: CASSPTRREANYGYTF. The CDR3 DNA reads TGTGCCAGCAGCCCCACCCGCAGGGAAGCTAACTATGGCTACACCTTC.